Below, 8 T cell receptor beta chains from the same sample are listed, as sequenced in a study of blood T cell repertoires in COVID-19. Sequencing was performed with immunoSEQ multiplex PCR; in TCRdb, only in-frame clones are kept and a portion is missing. The table shows 150,000 or so clones, with about 86% occurring only once. Sequencing was carried out using peripheral blood. The receptors derive from a woman aged 55-75 years with acute or convalescent COVID-19.

The V gene is TRBV9, the J gene TRBJ1-1; a possible D gene is TRBD1 (5 bases). The germline CDR1 and CDR2 sequences are SGDLS and YYNGEE. There are 15 residues in the CDR3. Trimming removed 4 bases from V and 2 bases from J, with 15 bases in between. In DNA form, the CDR3 reads TGTGCCAGCAGCCCTCACAGTCAGGGTAACACTGAAGCTTTCTTT. It is translated as CASSPHSQGNTEAFF.

The chain joins TRBV7-6 to TRBJ2-7; TRBD1 is a possible D gene (5 bases). This CDR3 has 11 amino acids. Germline V gene lookup returns CDR1 SGHVS and CDR2 FNYEAQ. V was shortened by 7 bases and J by 4 bases, with 8 bases between the two germline ends. CDR3 amino acids: CASTSGYEQYF. CDR3 sequence (DNA): TGTGCCAGCACCTCAGGGTACGAGCAGTACTTC. Filled out from reference TRBV7-6 and TRBJ2-7, the complete variable domain reads GAGVSQSPRYKVTKRGQDVALRCDPISGHVSLYWYRQALGQGPEFLTYFNYEAQQDKSGLPNDRFSAERPEGSISTLTIQRTEQRDSAMYRCASTSGYEQYFGPGTRLTVT.

This clone was observed a handful of times. Other DNA sequences within the sample encode an identical CDR3. The chain links TRBV7-9 to TRBJ2-7; 9 bases fit TRBD1. CDR3 length equals 14 residues. V shed 5 bases, J shed 1 base, and the junction held 3 bases outside the gene matches. CDR1 SEHNR and CDR2 FQNEAQ come from the germline V gene (reference sequence). CDR3 bases: TGTGCCAGCAGCCTACAGGGGGCATCCTACGAGCAGTACTTC. Protein: CASSLQGASYEQYF.

The V call is TRBV14, the J call TRBJ1-2; the D is unclear. V lost 1 base to trimming and J lost 8 bases, with 5 bases between them. Germline CDR1 SGHDN, CDR2 FVKESK. The CDR3 sequence is 11 residues long. CDR3 DNA: TGTGCCAGCAGCCAAGGCCGGGGCTACACCTTC. The encoded protein is CASSQGRGYTF.

V and J are TRBV21-1 and TRBJ2-1; the table's TRBD2 call for D was not verified on the DNA. TRBV21-1 is described as a pseudogene. This CDR3 comprises 18 residues. CDR3 in DNA: TGTGCCAGCAGCCAGGCTAGCGGGGGGGTACGGTCCTACAATGAGCAGTTCTTC. It translates to CASSQASGGVRSYNEQFF.

V and J are TRBV18 and TRBJ1-4, with no clear D. This CDR3 is 11 amino acids long. From germline, CDR1 is KGHSH and CDR2 LQKENI. The ends were cut back, 5 bases at V and 8 bases at J, with 6 bases in the middle. The chain's CDR3 is CASSGSEKLFF. The DNA for the CDR3 is TGTGCCAGCTCAGGGAGCGAAAAACTGTTTTTT.

This clone came up once. This chain connects TRBV19 to TRBJ2-7; 7 nucleotides agree with TRBD1. Trimming cost V 4 bases and J 0 bases; bases outside gene matches: 6. The CDR3 is made up of 15 amino acids. CDR1 and CDR2 (germline): LNHDA, SQIVND (reference sequence). The CDR3 sequence is CASSTRTGYSYEQYF. In nucleotides, the CDR3 is TGTGCCAGTAGTACCCGGACAGGTTACTCCTACGAGCAGTACTTC.

V usage is TRBV24-1 and J usage is TRBJ2-7, with 7 bases fitting TRBD1. V dropped 3 bases and J dropped 6; count of bases not matched to a gene: 7. The CDR3 runs to 14 residues. Germline CDR1 reads KGHDR; CDR2 reads SFDVKD. CDR3 in amino acids: CATSDNRGNGEQYF. The CDR3 DNA reads as TGTGCCACCAGTGATAACAGGGGAAACGGCGAGCAGTACTTC.